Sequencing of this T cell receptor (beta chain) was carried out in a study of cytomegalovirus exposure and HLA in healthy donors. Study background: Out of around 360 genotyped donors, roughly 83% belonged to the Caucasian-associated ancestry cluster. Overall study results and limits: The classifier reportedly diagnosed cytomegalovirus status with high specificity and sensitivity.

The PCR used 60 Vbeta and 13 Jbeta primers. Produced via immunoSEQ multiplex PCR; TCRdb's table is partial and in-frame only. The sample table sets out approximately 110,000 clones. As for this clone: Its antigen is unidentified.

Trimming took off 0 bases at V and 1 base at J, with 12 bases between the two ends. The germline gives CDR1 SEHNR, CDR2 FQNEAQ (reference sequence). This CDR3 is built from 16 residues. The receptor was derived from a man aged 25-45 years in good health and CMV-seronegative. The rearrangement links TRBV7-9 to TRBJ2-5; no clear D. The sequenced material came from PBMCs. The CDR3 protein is CASSLARGFTQETQYF. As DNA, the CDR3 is TGTGCCAGCAGCTTAGCCCGAGGCTTTACCCAAGAGACCCAGTACTTC.